Listed below are T cell receptor beta chains from one sample, sequenced in a study of blood T cell repertoires in COVID-19. The assay was immunoSEQ multiplex PCR, and TCRdb's table has in-frame clones only and misses some. The sample includes more than 250,000 clones, 65% to 90% of them seen just once. Sequenced sample: peripheral blood. The receptors derive from a man in his forties or fifties with active or convalescent COVID-19. Each CDR3 is given with its conserved first and last residue. The D gene is left open where the match is weak. Clone size is not always given. Where it is, it says once, few, many or a class for expanded clones.

v_gene	j_gene	abundance	d_gene	CDR3nt	CDR3aa
TRBV2	TRBJ2-3	NA	TRBD2	TGTGCCAGCAGGGGAACTAGCGGGGTGAGCACAGATACGCAGTATTTT	CASRGTSGVSTDTQYF
TRBV6-2/TRBV6-3	TRBJ2-5	NA	NA	TGTGCCAGCAGTCAGACAGTACAGACCCAGTACTTC	CASSQTVQTQYF
TRBV7-2	TRBJ2-2	NA	TRBD2	TGTGCCAGCAGCTTCCTAGCGGGAGGTGGGAACACCGGGGAGCTGTTTTTT	CASSFLAGGGNTGELFF
TRBV7-9	TRBJ2-5	NA	NA	TGTGCCAGCAGCTCGACTAGTAGTCGTGAGACCCAGTACTTC	CASSSTSSRETQYF
TRBV30	TRBJ1-1	once	TRBD1	TGTGCCTGGAGCCAGGGGGACACTGAAGCTTTCTTT	CAWSQGDTEAFF
TRBV30	TRBJ1-1	few	NA	TGTGCTTACACCAAACTGACACCAAACACTGAAGCTTTCTTT	CAYTKLTPNTEAFF
TRBV19	TRBJ1-2	NA	NA	TGTGCCAGTAAGAGGACAGCGCACAACTATGGCTACACCTTC	CASKRTAHNYGYTF
TRBV4-2	TRBJ2-3	NA	NA	TGTGCCAGCAGCCAAGCCCCCCAAGGTAGCGGTAGCACAGATACGCAGTATTTT	CASSQAPQGSGSTDTQYF
TRBV9	TRBJ1-5	NA	NA	TGTGCCAGCAGCTATGGACAGACTAATCAGCCCCAGCATTTT	CASSYGQTNQPQHF
TRBV2	TRBJ2-7	NA	NA	TGTGCCAGCAGTGGGACAGATTTACCCTACGAGCAGTACTTC	CASSGTDLPYEQYF
TRBV15	TRBJ1-5	NA	NA	TGTGCCACCAGCAGAGATGGAGACAGAAATCAGCCCCAGCATTTT	CATSRDGDRNQPQHF
TRBV12-3/TRBV12-4	TRBJ2-7	NA	NA	TGTGCCAGCCGAGGTAGCTCCTACGAGCAGTACTTC	CASRGSSYEQYF
TRBV9	TRBJ2-2	NA	TRBD2	TGTGCCAGCAGCCCCCGACTAGCAGTCACCGGGGAGCTGTTTTTT	CASSPRLAVTGELFF
TRBV6-2/TRBV6-3	TRBJ1-1	few	TRBD1	TGTGCCAGCAGTTTCCCTAGTACAGGGGCTACAGCTTTCTTT	CASSFPSTGATAFF
TRBV4-1	TRBJ1-3	once	NA	TGCGCCAGCAGCCAAGTGGGCGGGACTGGAAACACCATATATTTT	CASSQVGGTGNTIYF
TRBV19	TRBJ1-4	NA	NA	TGTGCCAGTACCGGAGCAGGGGAAAAACTGTTTTTT	CASTGAGEKLFF
TRBV30	TRBJ1-2	NA	NA	TGTGCCTGGAGCAAGGAAAGGCGGGACTATGGCTACACCTTC	CAWSKERRDYGYTF
TRBV18	TRBJ2-5	NA	TRBD1	TGTGCCAGCTCACCCGGACAGGGAGAGACCCAGTACTTC	CASSPGQGETQYF
TRBV5-4	TRBJ2-1	NA	TRBD1	TGTGCCAGCAGCTTGGGGGGACAGGGAGTAAGGCCCAATGAGCAGTTCTTC	CASSLGGQGVRPNEQFF
TRBV19	TRBJ1-1	few	TRBD1	TGTGCCAGTAGTACCCGGGGACAGCTGAACACTGAAGCTTTCTTT	CASSTRGQLNTEAFF
TRBV9	TRBJ2-3	NA	TRBD1	TGTGCCAGCAGCCCCTCGGGACAGGGTTTCACAGATACGCAGTATTTT	CASSPSGQGFTDTQYF
TRBV9	TRBJ2-3	NA	TRBD2	TGTGCCAGCAGCGTACAGACTAGCGTAACAGATACGCAGTATTTT	CASSVQTSVTDTQYF
TRBV3-1/TRBV3-2	TRBJ2-1	NA	TRBD2	TGTGCCAGCTTAGCGGGGAGCTCCTACAATGAGCAGTTCTTC	CASLAGSSYNEQFF
TRBV9	TRBJ2-7	NA	TRBD1	TGTGCCAGCAGCACCGGACAGGGTATCTACGAGCAGTACTTC	CASSTGQGIYEQYF
TRBV4-1	TRBJ2-1	NA	TRBD2	TGCGCCAGCAGCCAAGAGTCAGGACTAGCGGGAGGGATTGGCAGGAATGAGCAGTTCTTC	CASSQESGLAGGIGRNEQFF
TRBV6-5	TRBJ2-1	NA	NA	TGTGCCAGCAGGACTAGACTTAGTTACTACAATGAGCAGTTCTTC	CASRTRLSYYNEQFF
TRBV6-5	TRBJ1-2	NA	NA	TGTGCCAGCAGTTACCGCACGAGGGAAGGCTACACCTTC	CASSYRTREGYTF
TRBV2	TRBJ2-2	NA	TRBD2	TGTGCCAGCAGTGAAGTAGCGGGAGAGAACACCGGGGAGCTGTTTTTT	CASSEVAGENTGELFF
TRBV29-1	TRBJ1-2	few	TRBD1	TGCAGCGTTGCACAGGGGGTAAACTATGGCTACACCTTC	CSVAQGVNYGYTF
TRBV28	TRBJ2-2	NA	TRBD1	TGTGCCGCCCAGGGGGTCGGGGAGCTGTTTTTT	CAAQGVGELFF
TRBV5-1	TRBJ1-2	NA	TRBD1	TGCGCCAGCAGCGATGGAGGACAGGGGTTATTTGGCTACACCTTC	CASSDGGQGLFGYTF
TRBV7-2	TRBJ1-6	once	NA	TGTGCCAGCAGCCCCCAGGGGACCAGATATAATTCACCCCTCCACTTT	CASSPQGTRYNSPLHF
TRBV11-1	TRBJ2-7	NA	TRBD2	TGTGCCAGCAGCTTTGACGGGACTAGTGGCTTCTACGAGCAGTACTTC	CASSFDGTSGFYEQYF
TRBV15	TRBJ2-5	NA	TRBD2	TGTGCCACCAGCAGAAAACCGGGACTAGCGGGAGAGACCCAGTACTTC	CATSRKPGLAGETQYF
TRBV5-4	TRBJ2-1	NA	TRBD2	TGTGCCAGCAGCGGCGCTAGCGGGAGGTTCAATGAGCAGTTCTTC	CASSGASGRFNEQFF